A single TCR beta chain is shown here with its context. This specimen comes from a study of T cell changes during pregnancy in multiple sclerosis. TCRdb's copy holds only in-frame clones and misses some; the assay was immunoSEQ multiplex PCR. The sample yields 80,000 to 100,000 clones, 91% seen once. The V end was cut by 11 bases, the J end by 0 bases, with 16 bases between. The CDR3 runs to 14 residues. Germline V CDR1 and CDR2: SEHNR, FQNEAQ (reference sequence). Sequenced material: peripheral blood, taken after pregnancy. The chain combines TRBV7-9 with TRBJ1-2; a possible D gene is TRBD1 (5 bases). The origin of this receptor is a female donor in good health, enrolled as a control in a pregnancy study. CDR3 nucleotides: TGTGCCTCTGGGAGGGACCCGACTAACTATGGCTACACCTTC. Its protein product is CASGRDPTNYGYTF.